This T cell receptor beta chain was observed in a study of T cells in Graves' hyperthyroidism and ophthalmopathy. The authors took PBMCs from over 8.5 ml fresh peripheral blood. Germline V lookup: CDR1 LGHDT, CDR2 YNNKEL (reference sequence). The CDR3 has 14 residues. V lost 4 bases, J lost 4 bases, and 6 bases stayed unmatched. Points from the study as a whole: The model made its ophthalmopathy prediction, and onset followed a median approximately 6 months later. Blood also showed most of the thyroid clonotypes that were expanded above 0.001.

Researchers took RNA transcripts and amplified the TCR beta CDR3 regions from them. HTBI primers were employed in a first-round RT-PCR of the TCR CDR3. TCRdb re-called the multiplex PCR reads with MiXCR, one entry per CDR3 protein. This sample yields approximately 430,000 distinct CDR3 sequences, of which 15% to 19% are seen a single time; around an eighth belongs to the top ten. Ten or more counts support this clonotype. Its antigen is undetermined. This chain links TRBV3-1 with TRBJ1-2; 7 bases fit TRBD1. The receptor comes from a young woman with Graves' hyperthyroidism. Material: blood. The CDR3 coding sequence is TGTGCCAGCAGCCCAGGGGACAGCACCTATGGCTACACCTTC. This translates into CASSPGDSTYGYTF.